This record concerns one T cell receptor beta chain sequence. This CDR3 fails to terminate in the conserved phenylalanine or tryptophan, so it likely reflects a read error. It is unclear where the CDR3 begins or ends on the DNA, so no DNA is shown, and the CDR3 is as TCRdb lists it. The record originates from a study of cytomegalovirus exposure and HLA in healthy donors. Per the germline V gene, CDR1 is MDHEN and CDR2 is SYDVKM. The CDR3 spans 15 residues, counting both ends. PCR involved 60 Vbeta and 13 Jbeta primers. Some clones are missing from TCRdb's copy, which holds only in-frame ones; the method was immunoSEQ multiplex PCR. The table includes just over 150,000 clones, 84% detected once.

Specimen: PBMCs. The receptor was derived from a man aged 45-65 years in good health and CMV-seropositive. V is TRBV28 and J is TRBJ1-1. The CDR3 spells CASSLEQAVGTEAFL.